The 8 T cell receptor beta chains given below trace back to one sample, sequenced in a study of cytomegalovirus exposure and HLA in healthy donors. It was with 60 Vbeta and 13 Jbeta primers that the PCR ran. Sequencing was performed with immunoSEQ multiplex PCR; in TCRdb, only in-frame clones are kept and a portion is missing. The sample yields roughly 86,000 clones, about two thirds seen once. The sample consisted of PBMCs. The source of these receptors is a man aged 55 to 70 in good health and CMV-seronegative.

The chain joins TRBV2 to TRBJ2-7; 8 nucleotides align to TRBD1. CDR3 length: 13 residues. Germline assignment: CDR1 SNHLY and CDR2 FYNNEI. V shed 7 bases and J 7 bases; nucleotides not matched to a gene: 9. CDR3 sequence: CASKGQGAKEQYF. In DNA form, the CDR3 reads TGTGCCAGCAAAGGGCAGGGGGCAAAGGAGCAGTACTTC.

This clone has a single count. The V and J genes are TRBV5-4 and TRBJ2-1, with 9 bases lining up with TRBD2. The CDR3 covers 16 residues. Germline loops: CDR1 SGHNT, CDR2 YYREEE (reference sequence). V lost 0 bases, J lost 7 bases, and 8 bases stayed unmatched. The CDR3 sequence is CASSLALAGAGNEQFF. In DNA form, the CDR3 reads TGTGCCAGCAGCTTGGCGTTAGCGGGGGCGGGGAATGAGCAGTTCTTC.

The chain employs TRBV7-9 and TRBJ1-4; 7 bases align to TRBD1. With 5 bases clipped from V and 6 bases from J, the junction kept 9 bases outside the gene matches. The CDR3 sequence is 15 residues long. Germline V CDR1 and CDR2: SEHNR, FQNEAQ (reference sequence). This chain's CDR3 is CASSQQGGWDEKLFF. The CDR3 DNA is TGTGCCAGCAGCCAACAAGGGGGCTGGGATGAAAAACTGTTTTTT.

The rearrangement links TRBV7-6 to TRBJ2-3, with 8 bases fitting TRBD2. Germline-derived CDR1 and CDR2 are SGHVS and FNYEAQ. This CDR3 has 16 residues. Trimming removed 1 base from V and 0 bases from J; junction bases left unmatched: 3. The CDR3 spells CASSLGASGSTDTQYF. In DNA, the CDR3 is TGTGCCAGCAGCTTAGGTGCTAGCGGGAGCACAGATACGCAGTATTTT.

This chain links TRBV7-2 with TRBJ2-7, with D possibly being TRBD2 (5 bases). V was clipped by 2 bases and J by 7 bases, with 9 bases between them. Per the germline V gene, CDR1 is SGHTA and CDR2 is FQGNSA. The CDR3 is 12 amino acids. In DNA form, the CDR3 reads TGTGCCAGCAGCTTACGGGGAGTAGAGCAGTACTTC. This translates into CASSLRGVEQYF.

The chain couples TRBV4-1 to TRBJ2-1; D perhaps matches TRBD2 (5 bases). Germline V gene data show CDR1 as MGHRA and CDR2 as YSYEKL. The CDR3 has 16 amino acids. V was cut by 2 bases and J by 8 bases, with 19 bases left in between. As DNA, the CDR3 is TGCGCCAGCAGCCAATGGTTCCTAGCCATGTCCCATGAGCAGTTCTTC. Translation: CASSQWFLAMSHEQFF.

V is TRBV4-1 and J is TRBJ2-7; maybe TRBD1 (6 bases). The CDR3 consists of 14 residues. The V end was cut by 3 bases, the J end by 0 bases, with 9 bases between. Germline assignment: CDR1 MGHRA and CDR2 YSYEKL. For the CDR3, the DNA is TGCGCCAGCAGCCATCGGACAGACTCCTACGAGCAGTACTTC. This translates into CASSHRTDSYEQYF.

The CDR3 DNA reads TGCGCCAGCAGCTTCACTAGCGGGGGATACTACAATGAGCAGTTCTTC. Residues: CASSFTSGGYYNEQFF. The chain recombines TRBV5-1 with TRBJ2-1, with 11 bases fitting TRBD2. Germline lookup yields CDR1 SGHRS and CDR2 YFSETQ. The CDR3 length is 16 residues. V lost 2 bases, J lost 3 bases, and 4 bases stayed unmatched.